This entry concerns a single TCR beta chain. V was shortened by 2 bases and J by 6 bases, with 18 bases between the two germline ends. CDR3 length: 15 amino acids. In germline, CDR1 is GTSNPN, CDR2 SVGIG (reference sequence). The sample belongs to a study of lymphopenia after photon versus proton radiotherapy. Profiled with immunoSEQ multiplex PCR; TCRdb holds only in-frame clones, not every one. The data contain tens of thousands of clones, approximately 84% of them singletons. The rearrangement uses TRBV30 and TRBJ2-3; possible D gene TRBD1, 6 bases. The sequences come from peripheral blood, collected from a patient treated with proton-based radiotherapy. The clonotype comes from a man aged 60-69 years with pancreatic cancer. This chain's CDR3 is CAWSPGTPVVDTQYF. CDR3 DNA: TGTGCCTGGAGTCCCGGGACACCTGTCGTGGATACGCAGTATTTT.